This entry lists 30 T cell receptor beta chains sequenced from one sample in a study of T cell repertoires in cytomegalovirus infection. These receptors are not linked to any known antigen. One entry per CDR3 protein, called by TCRdb with MiXCR from the reads. The sample has 100,000 to 150,000 distinct CDR3 sequences, 24% seen once; the top ten hold about 37%. Sequences were obtained from PBMCs, sequenced either directly or after in vitro stimulation (not recorded which). These receptors all come from a human donor in good health (CMV status not recorded). Some clones in this sample may be carry-over from other donors' samples.

The chain carries TRBV9 and TRBJ2-3, with 7 bases that match TRBD2. V was pared by 1 base and J by 2 bases, with 1 base of the junction left unmatched. CDR1 is SGDLS, CDR2 YYNGEE, per germline. CDR3 length: 14 amino acids. The CDR3 sequence: CASSVLAVTDTQYF. CDR3 bases: TGTGCCAGCAGCGTACTAGCGGTCACAGATACGCAGTATTTT.

The sample holds a few counts of this clonotype. The chain combines TRBV12-3 or TRBV12-4 with TRBJ2-4; no reliable D call. This CDR3 comprises 15 residues. V was shortened by 3 bases and J by 0 bases, with 9 bases between the two germline ends. The CDR3 sequence: CASSFDGVAKNIQYF. DNA for the CDR3: TGTGCCAGCAGTTTTGACGGAGTAGCCAAAAACATTCAGTACTTC.

This rearrangement joins TRBV7-7 to TRBJ2-5; 9 nucleotides align to TRBD1. Germline values: CDR1 SSHAT, CDR2 FNYEAQ (reference sequence). The CDR3 has 15 residues. V lost 3 bases, J lost 4 bases, and 6 bases stayed unmatched. This CDR3 reads CASSLPGTGLETQYF. The CDR3, as DNA: TGTGCCAGCAGCTTGCCCGGGACAGGGTTAGAGACCCAGTACTTC.

In its sample, this clonotype was seen many times. This chain links TRBV6-1 with TRBJ1-5, with D possibly matching TRBD1 (5 bases). Between the trimmed V and J ends, which lost 2 bases and 5 bases, there was a span of 16 bases. Germline CDR1 MNHNS, CDR2 SASEGT. This CDR3 contains 16 residues. The CDR3 nucleotides read TGTGCCAGCAGTGAATTTCCGGGGCGGACGGATCAGCCCCAGCATTTT. As protein: CASSEFPGRTDQPQHF.

This clonotype was found a few times. The chain has TRBV19 and TRBJ1-2; D is unclear. Germline V gene sequence: CDR1 LNHDA, CDR2 SQIVND (reference sequence). The CDR3 runs to 15 residues. V was pared by 6 bases and J by 3 bases, with 17 bases between. The chain's CDR3 is CASSALNGEYYGYTF. The CDR3 DNA reads TGTGCCAGTAGCGCTTTGAACGGAGAATACTATGGCTACACCTTC.

This clonotype was detected many times. The chain carries TRBV12-3 or TRBV12-4 and TRBJ1-4, with TRBD1 as a possible D gene (5 bases). V was pared by 5 bases and J by 7 bases, with 23 bases between. There are 17 residues in the CDR3. The CDR3 sequence is CASSTPRGGGEGEKLFF. CDR3 DNA: TGTGCCAGCAGTACCCCCCGGGGCGGGGGGGAAGGTGAAAAACTGTTTTTT.

This clonotype was detected a few times. V and J are TRBV11-1 and TRBJ1-2; 7 bases line up with TRBD1. CDR3 size: 12 residues. After removal of 5 bases from V and 8 bases from J, the junction contained 5 bases not matched to a gene. Germline V gene data show CDR1 as SGHAT and CDR2 as FQDESV (reference sequence). The CDR3 bases are TGTGCCAGCAGCACCAACAGGGGAGGCTACACCTTC. This translates into CASSTNRGGYTF.

There are a few counts of this clonotype. The chain has TRBV28 and TRBJ2-7; a weak D match, TRBD1 (5 bases). This CDR3 region has 14 residues. The germline V gene has CDR1 MDHEN and CDR2 SYDVKM. V lost 3 bases, J lost 7 bases, and 16 bases lay in between. In nucleotides, the CDR3 is TGTGCCAGCAGTTTTGTTCAGGGCCGGTGGGAGCAGTACTTC. Translation gives CASSFVQGRWEQYF. Together with reference TRBV28 and TRBJ2-7, the CDR3 gives the full variable domain: DVKVTQSSRYLVKRTGEKVFLECVQDMDHENMFWYRQDPGLGLRLIYFSYDVKMKEKGDIPEGYSVSREKKERFSLILESASTNQTSMYLCASSFVQGRWEQYFGPGTRLTVT.

This chain connects TRBV7-2 to TRBJ2-7; D perhaps matches TRBD2 (5 bases). Trimming stripped 3 bases from V and 6 bases from J, with 15 bases between. Germline-derived CDR1 and CDR2 are SGHTA and FQGNSA. The CDR3 consists of 14 residues. The CDR3 nucleotides read TGTGCCAGCAGCTTTCGAGCGCGGGCGGGCGAGCAGTACGTC. Its protein product is CASSFRARAGEQYV.

This clonotype appeared a single time. The chain combines TRBV6-5 with TRBJ2-1, with D perhaps assigned TRBD1 or TRBD2 (5 bases each). Germline assignment: CDR1 MNHEY and CDR2 SVGAGI. The CDR3 spans 17 residues. V gave up 2 bases and J gave up 0 bases, with 14 bases separating them. Here the CDR3 reads CASSYGTLGSSYNEQFF. The CDR3 DNA sequence: TGTGCCAGCAGTTACGGGACCCTCGGCAGCTCCTACAATGAGCAGTTCTTC.

The V gene is TRBV4-3, the J gene TRBJ2-3, with TRBD2 matching 9 bases. The CDR3 contains 14 residues. Trimming cost V 5 bases and J 2 bases; bases outside gene matches: 2. Germline CDR1 reads LGHNA; CDR2 reads YSLEER. In nucleotides, the CDR3 is TGCGCCAGCAGCGCTAGCGGGACCACAGATACGCAGTATTTT. Amino acid sequence: CASSASGTTDTQYF.

This clonotype was picked up a small number of times. The J gene is TRBJ2-7, the V gene TRBV15; 10 nucleotides agree with TRBD2. V lost 7 bases, J lost 0 bases, and 6 bases stayed unmatched. The CDR3 is made up of 15 amino acids. Germline-derived CDR1 and CDR2 are LNHNV and YYDKDF (reference sequence). The CDR3 reads CATTRGTSVSYEQYF. The CDR3 coding sequence is TGTGCCACCACTCGTGGGACTAGCGTCTCCTACGAGCAGTACTTC.

V is TRBV6-2 or TRBV6-3 and J is TRBJ2-1, with 11 bases that match TRBD2. Germline V lookup: CDR1 MNHEY, CDR2 SVGEGT. Trimming cost V 4 bases and J 7 bases; bases outside gene matches: 12. The length of the CDR3 is 17 residues. CDR3 bases: TGTGCCAGCAGTTTCTTCAGTAGCGGGAGGGGGAAAAATGAGCAGTTCTTC. Translating gives CASSFFSSGRGKNEQFF.

This clonotype was detected ten times or more. Here the CDR3 reads CASSRSIYREQYF. The CDR3 coding sequence is TGTGCCAGCAGCCGATCGATCTACAGGGAGCAGTACTTC. V is TRBV27 and J is TRBJ2-7; the D gene is possibly TRBD1 (5 bases). Looked up from germline, CDR1 is MNHEY and CDR2 is SMNVEV (reference sequence). The CDR3 has 13 residues. V gave up 6 bases and J gave up 7 bases, with 16 bases separating them.

On this clonotype: Possible read error: a much larger clone is one base away. The V gene is TRBV7-6, the J gene TRBJ2-2; 8 nucleotides match TRBD1. The CDR3 sequence is 14 residues long. The germline V gene encodes CDR1 SGHVS and CDR2 FNYEAQ. CDR3 coding DNA: TGTGCCAGCAGCTCCGGACAGGGAACCGGGGGGCTGTTTTTT. Translating gives CASSSGQGTGGLFF.

V gene TRBV7-8 combines with J gene TRBJ2-5, with unresolved D. With 6 bases removed from V and 5 bases from J, the gap between germline ends came to 16 bases. CDR3 length: 14 amino acids. CDR1 and CDR2 (germline): SGHVS, FQNEAQ. The CDR3 region is CASSSHWARETQYF. CDR3 nucleotide sequence: TGTGCCAGCAGTTCCCATTGGGCGCGGGAGACCCAGTACTTC.

The V gene is TRBV4-1, the J gene TRBJ1-1, with a tentative D call TRBD1 (6 bases). The CDR3 length is 15 residues. CDR1 and CDR2 (germline): MGHRA, YSYEKL. Trimming cost V 3 bases and J 5 bases, with 16 bases left between them. The CDR3 DNA is TGCGCCAGCAGCCAGATGGGACATACTACGACTGAAGCTTTCTTT. Its translation: CASSQMGHTTTEAFF.

This sequence joins TRBV7-4 and TRBJ2-1; 7 bases match TRBD2. Germline V CDR1 and CDR2: SGHVT, SQSDAQ. This CDR3 is 18 amino acids long. Losses at the gene ends were 1 base for V and 3 bases for J; bases not matched to a gene: 12. The CDR3 coding sequence is TGTGCCAGCAGCTTAGTTGTGGGAGGGCCAAGTTTCTACAATGAGCAGTTCTTC. It is translated as CASSLVVGGPSFYNEQFF. Combining the CDR3 with reference TRBV7-4 and TRBJ2-1 gives the whole variable domain GAGVSQSPRYKVAKRGRDVALRCDSISGHVTLYWYRQTLGQGSEVLTYSQSDAQRDKSGRPSGRFSAERPERSVSTLKIQRTEQGDSAVYLCASSLVVGGPSFYNEQFFGPGTRLTVL.

Ten or more counts support this clonotype. This chain joins TRBV12-3 or TRBV12-4 and TRBJ1-5, with D maybe TRBD1 (5 bases). The CDR3 has 16 amino acids. V shed 1 base and J shed 5 bases, with 15 bases lying between them. The CDR3 DNA reads as TGTGCCAGCAGTTTAGATCAGGCAGGGCCCGATCAGCCCCAGCATTTT. This translates into CASSLDQAGPDQPQHF.

Comments on this clonotype: A read error may be the cause here, since a much bigger clone is one base away. The chain joins TRBV28 to TRBJ1-2, with a tentative D call TRBD1 (5 bases). CDR1 and CDR2 (germline): MDHEN, SYDVKM. This CDR3 region has 14 residues. The CDR3 loop is CASSAPSGTHGYAF. CDR3 DNA: TGTGCCAGCAGTGCCCCGTCAGGGACCCATGGCTACGCCTTC.

This clonotype appeared a few times. The V gene is TRBV20-1, the J gene TRBJ2-3; 8 nucleotides match TRBD2. V lost 2 bases, J lost 5 bases, and 12 bases stayed unmatched. The germline CDR1 and CDR2 sequences are DFQATT and SNEGSKA (reference sequence). The CDR3 length is 16 residues. The chain's CDR3 is CSARRPWREAGDTQYF. The CDR3 DNA is TGCAGTGCTAGAAGGCCTTGGCGGGAGGCCGGAGATACGCAGTATTTT.

This clonotype was detected ten times or more. The chain recombines TRBV4-3 with TRBJ2-1; 10 bases align to TRBD2. Germline CDR1 reads LGHNA; CDR2 reads YSLEER. V lost 5 bases, J lost 10 bases, and 8 bases stayed unmatched. CDR3 length equals 14 residues. The CDR3 DNA sequence: TGCGCCAGCAGCTTAGGACTAGCGGAGAAGGAGCAGTTCTTC. It encodes CASSLGLAEKEQFF.

The gene calls are TRBV5-1 and TRBJ1-2; no reliable D call. The CDR3 sequence is 12 residues long. Trimming took 4 bases from V and 6 from J, leaving 10 bases between them. Germline V gives CDR1 SGHRS, CDR2 YFSETQ. The CDR3 loop is CASSRDEDGYTF. The CDR3, as DNA: TGCGCCAGCAGCCGGGATGAAGATGGCTACACCTTC.

This clonotype was seen a handful of times. This CDR3 is CASSPIAGAYEQYV. The CDR3 DNA follows: TGTGCCAGCAGTCCAATAGCGGGAGCCTACGAGCAGTACGTC. The genes are TRBV6-5 and TRBJ2-7, with 9 bases identical to TRBD2. V trimming: 5 bases; J trimming: 2 bases; junction bases outside the gene matches: 4. Germline CDR1 reads MNHEY; CDR2 reads SVGAGI. The CDR3 contains 14 residues.

There are many counts of this clonotype. The J gene is TRBJ2-7, the V gene TRBV7-2; 10 nucleotides line up with TRBD2. The CDR3 is made up of 17 amino acids. Germline CDR1 is SGHTA and CDR2 is FQGNSA. The junction had 10 bases not matched to a gene; V was cut back by 4 bases and J by 1 base. CDR3 sequence reads: CASSSRGLAGDSYEQYF. The CDR3 DNA reads TGTGCCAGCAGCTCTCGAGGGCTAGCGGGAGATTCCTACGAGCAGTACTTC.

This clonotype was seen more than once but under ten times. The rearrangement uses TRBV28 and TRBJ2-7, with 14 positions matching TRBD2. From germline, CDR1 is MDHEN and CDR2 SYDVKM. The CDR3 spans 17 residues. V shed 6 bases and J 3 bases; nucleotides not matched to a gene: 10. This CDR3 reads CASRMTSGRARGYEQYF. CDR3 DNA: TGTGCCAGCAGAATGACTAGCGGGAGGGCCAGGGGCTACGAGCAGTACTTC. Full variable domain (missing parts from reference TRBV28 and TRBJ2-7): DVKVTQSSRYLVKRTGEKVFLECVQDMDHENMFWYRQDPGLGLRLIYFSYDVKMKEKGDIPEGYSVSREKKERFSLILESASTNQTSMYLCASRMTSGRARGYEQYFGPGTRLTVT.

This clonotype was seen many times. The rearrangement joins TRBV7-2 to TRBJ2-7; TRBD1 matches 9 bases. With 3 bases clipped from V and 5 bases from J, the junction kept 8 bases outside the gene matches. CDR1 SGHTA and CDR2 FQGNSA come from the germline V gene. The length of the CDR3 is 15 residues. CDR3: CASSLEQGAHHEQYF. CDR3 sequence (DNA): TGTGCCAGCAGCTTGGAACAGGGGGCGCACCACGAGCAGTACTTC.

The chain combines TRBV7-9 with TRBJ2-6, with TRBD1 identical over 9 bases. The trim removed 5 bases at V and 4 bases at J, leaving 6 bases unmatched. The CDR3 is 16 residues long. Germline values: CDR1 SEHNR, CDR2 FQNEAQ (reference sequence). CDR3 in amino acids: CASSTHRGHGANVLTF. Here the CDR3 DNA reads TGTGCCAGCAGCACACACAGGGGGCACGGGGCCAACGTCCTGACTTTC.

This clonotype was seen at least ten times. This sequence joins TRBV5-6 and TRBJ2-4; a weak D match, TRBD1 (5 bases). CDR3 length equals 15 residues. Germline values: CDR1 SGHDT, CDR2 YYEEEE. V was trimmed by 0 bases and J by 2 bases, leaving 9 bases between them. CDR3 residues: CASSLAAGTKNIQYF. In DNA form, the CDR3 reads TGTGCCAGCAGCTTGGCGGCAGGGACCAAAAACATTCAGTACTTC.

The rearrangement links TRBV6-2 or TRBV6-3 to TRBJ2-7; 11 bases are a match to TRBD1. CDR3 length: 17 residues. CDR1 and CDR2 (germline): MNHEY, SVGEGT. With V trimmed by 2 bases and J by 5 bases, 11 bases remained unmatched. The CDR3 DNA sequence: TGTGCCAGCAGTTACCCCTCCGGGACAGGGGGTAAGCACGAGCAGTACTTC. Its protein product is CASSYPSGTGGKHEQYF.